These 3 T cell receptor beta chains were all obtained from the same sample, sequenced in a study of tumor and adjacent non-tumor tissue in lung cancer (dated by TCRdb to 2016 to 2019). The protocol used for the library was multiplex PCR. This sample was sequenced with an Illumina HiSeq 2500. Following protocols modified from ARM-PCR, the researchers constructed TCRbeta libraries through three rounds of nested PCR with primers (Table S4). Using fastp trimming at Q25 and MiXCR clonotype assembly, TCRdb reanalyzed the public sequencing data and kept in-frame beta chains. Merged by CDR3 protein, the rows form single entries marked with the most common genes and DNA. Present in this sample are around 99,000 distinct CDR3 sequences, 60% to 65% of which were seen just once. The ten largest clones add up to under 20% of the sample. RNA was extracted from bulk unsorted tissue and checked for quality with a NanoDrop ND-1000 and an Agilent 2100. The normal lung samples consisted of distant non-tumor tissue collected more than 3 cm from the tumor edge.

The sample comprised distant non-tumor lung tissue. All receptors derive from a man aged 55 to 69 with non-small cell lung cancer.

This clonotype has ten or more counts. This rearrangement joins TRBV7-9 to TRBJ1-4; TRBD1 matches at 8 bases. V gave up 6 bases and J gave up 0 bases; unmatched junction bases: 6. This CDR3 comprises 16 residues. Germline values: CDR1 SEHNR, CDR2 FQNEAQ (reference sequence). The CDR3 sequence: CASRPGQAATNEKLFF. The CDR3 bases are TGTGCCAGCAGGCCGGGACAGGCAGCAACTAATGAAAAACTGTTTTTT.

The genes are TRBV28 and TRBJ1-4, with a weak D call TRBD1 (6 bases). The CDR3 has 14 amino acids. V was trimmed by 5 bases and J by 8 bases, leaving 15 bases between them. Germline values: CDR1 MDHEN, CDR2 SYDVKM. As DNA, the CDR3 is TGTGCCAGCAGTCCCCGCGGGGGCCTCGAAAAACTGTTTTTT. Its protein product is CASSPRGGLEKLFF.

Concerning this clonotype itself: The junction differs from germline at one of its ends, possibly a read error. The chain joins TRBV14 to TRBJ2-5; D is possibly TRBD1 (5 bases). The CDR3 contains 13 residues. The germline CDR1 and CDR2 sequences are SGHDN and FVKESK. Written as DNA, the CDR3 is TGTGCCGGCAGCCAAGGGGTCGTTGAGACCCAGTACTTC. It specifies CAGSQGVVETQYF.